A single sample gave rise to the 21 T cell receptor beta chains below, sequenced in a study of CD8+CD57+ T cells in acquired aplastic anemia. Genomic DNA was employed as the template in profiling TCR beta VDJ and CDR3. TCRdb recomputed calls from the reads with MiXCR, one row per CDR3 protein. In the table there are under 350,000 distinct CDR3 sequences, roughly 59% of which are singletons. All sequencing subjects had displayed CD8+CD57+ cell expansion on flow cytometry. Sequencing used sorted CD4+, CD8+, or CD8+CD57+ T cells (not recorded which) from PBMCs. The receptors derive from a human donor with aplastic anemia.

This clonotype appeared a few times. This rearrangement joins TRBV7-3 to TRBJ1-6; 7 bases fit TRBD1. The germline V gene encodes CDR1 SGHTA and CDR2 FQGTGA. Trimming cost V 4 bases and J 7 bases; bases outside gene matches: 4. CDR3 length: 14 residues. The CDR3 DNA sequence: TGTGCCAGCAGCTCCGGGACAGCAAATTCACCCCTCCACTTT. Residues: CASSSGTANSPLHF.

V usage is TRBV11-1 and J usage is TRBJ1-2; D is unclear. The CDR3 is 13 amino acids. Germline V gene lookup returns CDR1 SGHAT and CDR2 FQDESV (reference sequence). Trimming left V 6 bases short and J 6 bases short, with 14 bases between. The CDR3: CASSSSDQHGYTF. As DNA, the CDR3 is TGTGCCAGCAGTTCGTCGGATCAGCATGGCTACACCTTC.

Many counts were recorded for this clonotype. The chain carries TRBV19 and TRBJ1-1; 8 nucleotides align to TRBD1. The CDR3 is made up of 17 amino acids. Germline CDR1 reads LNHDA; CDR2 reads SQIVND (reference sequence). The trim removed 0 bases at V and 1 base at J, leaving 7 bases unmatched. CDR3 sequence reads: CASSIDWTGLGNTEAFF. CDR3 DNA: TGTGCCAGTAGTATAGACTGGACAGGGCTCGGGAACACTGAAGCTTTCTTT.

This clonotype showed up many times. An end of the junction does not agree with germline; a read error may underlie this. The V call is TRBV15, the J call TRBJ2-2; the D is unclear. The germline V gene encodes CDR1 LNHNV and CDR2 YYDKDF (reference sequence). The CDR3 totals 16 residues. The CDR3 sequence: CATSRDPPPNTGELFF. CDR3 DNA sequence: TGTGCCACCAGTAGAGACCCCCCCCCCAACACCGGGGAGCTGTTTTTT.

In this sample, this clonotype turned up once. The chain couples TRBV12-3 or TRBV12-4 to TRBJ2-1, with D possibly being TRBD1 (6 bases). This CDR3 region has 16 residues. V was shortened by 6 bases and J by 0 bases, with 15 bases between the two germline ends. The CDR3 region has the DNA TGTGCCAGCAGACCCCAGGGGCTAAGCTCCTACAATGAGCAGTTCTTC. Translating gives CASRPQGLSSYNEQFF.

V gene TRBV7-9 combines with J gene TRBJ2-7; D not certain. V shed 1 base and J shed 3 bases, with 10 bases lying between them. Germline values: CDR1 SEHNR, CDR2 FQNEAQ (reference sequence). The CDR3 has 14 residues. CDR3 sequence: CASSLGASVYEQYF. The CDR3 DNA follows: TGTGCCAGCAGCTTAGGGGCATCGGTCTACGAGCAGTACTTC.

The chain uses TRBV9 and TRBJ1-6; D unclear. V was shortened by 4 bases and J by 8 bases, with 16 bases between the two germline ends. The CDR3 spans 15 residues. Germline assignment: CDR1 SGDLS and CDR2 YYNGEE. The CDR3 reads CASSPRVSPDSPLHF. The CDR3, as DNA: TGTGCCAGCAGCCCCCGGGTCAGCCCCGATTCACCCCTCCACTTT.

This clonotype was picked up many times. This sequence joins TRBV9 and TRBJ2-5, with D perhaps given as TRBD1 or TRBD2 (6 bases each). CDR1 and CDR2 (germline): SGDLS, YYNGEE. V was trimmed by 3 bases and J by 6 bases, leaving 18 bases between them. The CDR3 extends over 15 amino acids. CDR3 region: CASSGGAGQRQTQYF. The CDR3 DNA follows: TGTGCCAGCAGCGGGGGGGCCGGGCAGCGCCAGACCCAGTACTTC.

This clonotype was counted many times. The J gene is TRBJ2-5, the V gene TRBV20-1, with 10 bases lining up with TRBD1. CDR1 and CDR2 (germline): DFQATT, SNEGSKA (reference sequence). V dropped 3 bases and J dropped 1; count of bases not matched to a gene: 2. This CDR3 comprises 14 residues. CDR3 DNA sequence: TGCAGTGCTAGGGACAGGGGGTTCCAAGAGACCCAGTACTTC. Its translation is CSARDRGFQETQYF.

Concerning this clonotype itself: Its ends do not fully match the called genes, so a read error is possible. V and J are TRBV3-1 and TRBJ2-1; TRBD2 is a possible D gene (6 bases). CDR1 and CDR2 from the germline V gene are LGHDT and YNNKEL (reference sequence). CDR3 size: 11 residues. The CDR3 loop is CAGSYSGEQFF. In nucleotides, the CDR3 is TGTGCCGGCAGCTATAGCGGTGAGCAGTTCTTC.

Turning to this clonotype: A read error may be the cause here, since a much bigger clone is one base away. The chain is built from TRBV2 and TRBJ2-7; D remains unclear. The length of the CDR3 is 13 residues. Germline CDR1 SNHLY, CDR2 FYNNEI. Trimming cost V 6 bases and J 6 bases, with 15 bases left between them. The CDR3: CASRRIETLEQYF. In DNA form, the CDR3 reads TGTGCCAGCAGGAGGATCGAAACCCTCGAGCAGTACTTC.

The CDR3 here is CASGPGQDYGYTF. For the CDR3, the DNA is TGTGCCAGTGGGCCCGGACAAGACTATGGCTACACCTTC. J is TRBJ1-2 and V is TRBV19, with a tentative D call TRBD1 (5 bases). This CDR3 has 13 amino acids. Trimming removed 8 bases from V and 3 bases from J, with 13 bases in between. In germline, CDR1 is LNHDA, CDR2 SQIVND (reference sequence). Looking up the rest from reference TRBV19 and TRBJ1-2 gives the full variable domain: DGGITQSPKYLFRKEGQNVTLSCEQNLNHDAMYWYRQDPGQGLRLIYYSQIVNDFQKGDIAEGYSVSREKKESFPLTVTSAQKNPTAFYLCASGPGQDYGYTFGSGTRLTVV.

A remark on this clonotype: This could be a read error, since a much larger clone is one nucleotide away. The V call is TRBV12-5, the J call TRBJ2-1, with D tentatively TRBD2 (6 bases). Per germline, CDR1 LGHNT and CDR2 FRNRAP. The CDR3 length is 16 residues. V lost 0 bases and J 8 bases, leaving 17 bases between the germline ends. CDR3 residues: CASGLVPSESKYEQFF. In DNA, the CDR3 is TGTGCTAGTGGTTTGGTACCTAGCGAGAGTAAGTATGAGCAGTTCTTC.

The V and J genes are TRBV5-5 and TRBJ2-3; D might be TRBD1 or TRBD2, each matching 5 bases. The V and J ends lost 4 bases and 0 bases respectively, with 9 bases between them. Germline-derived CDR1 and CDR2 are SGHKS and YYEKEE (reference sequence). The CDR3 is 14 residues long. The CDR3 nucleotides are TGTGCCAGCAGCGCCTGGGACAGCACAGATACGCAGTATTTT. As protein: CASSAWDSTDTQYF.

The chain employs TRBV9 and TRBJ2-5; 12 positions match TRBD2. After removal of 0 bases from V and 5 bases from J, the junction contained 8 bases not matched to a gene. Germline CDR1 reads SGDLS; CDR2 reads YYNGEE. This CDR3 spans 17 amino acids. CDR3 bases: TGTGCCAGCAGCGTAGCGGCTAGCGGGGGGGTAAGGGAGACCCAGTACTTC. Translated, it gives CASSVAASGGVRETQYF. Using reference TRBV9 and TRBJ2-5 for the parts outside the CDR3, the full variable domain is DSGVTQTPKHLITATGQRVTLRCSPRSGDLSVYWYQQSLDQGLQFLIQYYNGEERAKGNILERFSAQQFPDLHSELNLSSLELGDSALYFCASSVAASGGVRETQYFGPGTRLLVL.

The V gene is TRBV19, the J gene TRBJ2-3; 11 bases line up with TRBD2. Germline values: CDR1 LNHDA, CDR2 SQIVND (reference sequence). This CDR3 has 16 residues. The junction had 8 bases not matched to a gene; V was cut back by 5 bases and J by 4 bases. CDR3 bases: TGTGCCAGTAGTGGGTGGACTAGCGGGCGGGCAGATACGCAGTATTTT. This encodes CASSGWTSGRADTQYF.

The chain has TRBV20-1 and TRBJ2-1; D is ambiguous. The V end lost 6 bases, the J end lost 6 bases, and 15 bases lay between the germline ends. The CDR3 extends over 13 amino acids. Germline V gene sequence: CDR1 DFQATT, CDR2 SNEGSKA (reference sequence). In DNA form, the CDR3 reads TGCAGTGCCCCAGTCGGCTACCCCAATGAGCAGTTCTTC. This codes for CSAPVGYPNEQFF.

Here the CDR3 reads CASSQDSRHPYEQYF. Written as DNA, the CDR3 is TGTGCCAGCAGCCAAGATTCTAGACACCCATACGAGCAGTACTTC. The rearrangement links TRBV7-2 to TRBJ2-7; D is ambiguous. Per germline, CDR1 SGHTA and CDR2 FQGNSA. Deletions cut 5 bases from V and 4 bases from J, with 18 bases between. The CDR3 contains 15 residues.

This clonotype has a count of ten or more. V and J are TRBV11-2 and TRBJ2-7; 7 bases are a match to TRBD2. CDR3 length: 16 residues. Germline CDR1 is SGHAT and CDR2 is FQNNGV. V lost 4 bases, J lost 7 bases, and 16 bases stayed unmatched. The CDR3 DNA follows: TGTGCCAGCAGCTCCGCTACTAGCGTGGTGTGGAGGGAGCAGTACTTC. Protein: CASSSATSVVWREQYF.

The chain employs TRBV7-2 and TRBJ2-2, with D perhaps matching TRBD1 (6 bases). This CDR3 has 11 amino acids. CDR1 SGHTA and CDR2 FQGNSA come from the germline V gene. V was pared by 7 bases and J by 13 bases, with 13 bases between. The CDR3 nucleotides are TGTGCCAGCACCCAAAGCAGGGGGCTGTTTTTT. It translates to CASTQSRGLFF.

DNA of the CDR3: TGTGCCAGCAGCCCCCCCCGGATAGTCTTAGGGGTTGAGCAGTTCTTC. Translated: CASSPPRIVLGVEQFF. The chain joins TRBV7-3 to TRBJ2-1; TRBD1 is a possible D gene (5 bases). Germline V gene sequence: CDR1 SGHTA, CDR2 FQGTGA. The CDR3 has 16 residues. V was shortened by 5 bases and J by 9 bases, with 23 bases between the two germline ends.